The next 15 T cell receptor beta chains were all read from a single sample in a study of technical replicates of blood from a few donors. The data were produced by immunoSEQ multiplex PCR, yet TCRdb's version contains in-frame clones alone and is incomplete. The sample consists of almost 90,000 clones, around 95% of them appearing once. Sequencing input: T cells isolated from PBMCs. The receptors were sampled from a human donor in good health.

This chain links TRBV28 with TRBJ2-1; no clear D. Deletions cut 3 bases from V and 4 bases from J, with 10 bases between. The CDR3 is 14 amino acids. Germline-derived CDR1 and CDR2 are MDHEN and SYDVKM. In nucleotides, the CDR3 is TGTGCCAGCAGTTTCTCCAGAAATTACAATGAGCAGTTCTTC. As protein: CASSFSRNYNEQFF.

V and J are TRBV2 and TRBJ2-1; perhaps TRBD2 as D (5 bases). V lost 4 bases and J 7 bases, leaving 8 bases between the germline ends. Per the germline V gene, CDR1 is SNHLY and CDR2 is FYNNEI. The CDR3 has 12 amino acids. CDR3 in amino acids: CASSGSGNEQFF. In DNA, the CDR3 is TGTGCCAGCAGTGGGTCGGGGAATGAGCAGTTCTTC.

The DNA for the CDR3 is TGTGCCAGCAGATATCCGGGAGGGGTCTCCACTGAAGCTTTCTTT. This codes for CASRYPGGVSTEAFF. This chain joins TRBV2 and TRBJ1-1, with a tentative D call TRBD1 (5 bases). The CDR3 totals 15 residues. Trimming stripped 6 bases from V and 4 bases from J, with 18 bases between. CDR1 and CDR2 from the germline V gene are SNHLY and FYNNEI.

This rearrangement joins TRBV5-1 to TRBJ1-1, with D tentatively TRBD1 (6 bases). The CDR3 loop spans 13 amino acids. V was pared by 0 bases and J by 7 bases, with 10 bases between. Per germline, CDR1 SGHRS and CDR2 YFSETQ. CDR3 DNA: TGCGCCAGCAGCTTGGGTACAGGGCTTGAAGCTTTCTTT. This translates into CASSLGTGLEAFF.

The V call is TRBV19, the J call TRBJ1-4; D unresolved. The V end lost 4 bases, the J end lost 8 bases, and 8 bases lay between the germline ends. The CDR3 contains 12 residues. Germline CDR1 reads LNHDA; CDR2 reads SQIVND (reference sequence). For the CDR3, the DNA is TGTGCCAGTAGTACAGGCTGGGAAAAACTGTTTTTT. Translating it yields CASSTGWEKLFF.

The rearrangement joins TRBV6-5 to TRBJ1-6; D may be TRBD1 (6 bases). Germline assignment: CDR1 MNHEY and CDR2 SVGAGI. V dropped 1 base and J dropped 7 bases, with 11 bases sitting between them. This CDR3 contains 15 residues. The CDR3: CASSYWAGENSPLHF. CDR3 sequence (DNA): TGTGCCAGCAGTTACTGGGCAGGGGAAAATTCACCCCTCCACTTT.

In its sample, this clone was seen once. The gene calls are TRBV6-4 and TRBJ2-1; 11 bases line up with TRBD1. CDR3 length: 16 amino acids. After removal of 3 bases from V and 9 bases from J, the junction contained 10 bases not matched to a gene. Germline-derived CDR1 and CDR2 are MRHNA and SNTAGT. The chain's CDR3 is CASSDIGQGALVEQFF. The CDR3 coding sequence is TGTGCCAGCAGTGATATCGGACAGGGGGCTCTTGTTGAGCAGTTCTTC.

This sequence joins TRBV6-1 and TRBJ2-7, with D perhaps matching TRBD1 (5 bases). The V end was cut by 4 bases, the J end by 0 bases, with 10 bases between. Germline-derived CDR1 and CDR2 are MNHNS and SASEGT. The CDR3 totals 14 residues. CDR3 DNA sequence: TGTGCCAGCAGTGGGAGACAGCCCTCCTACGAGCAGTACTTC. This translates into CASSGRQPSYEQYF.

The CDR3 region has the DNA TGTGCCAGCAGCTCCCCGAGGGGGGAGCTGTTTTTT. Its translation: CASSSPRGELFF. The chain couples TRBV11-3 to TRBJ2-2; D gene unclear. The germline V gene encodes CDR1 SGHNT and CDR2 YENEEA. Trimming pared 4 bases from V and 8 bases from J, leaving 8 bases between. This CDR3 spans 12 amino acids. Looking up the rest from reference TRBV11-3 and TRBJ2-2 gives the full variable domain: EAGVVQSPRYKIIEKKQPVAFWCNPISGHNTLYWYLQNLGQGPELLIRYENEEAVDDSQLPKDRFSAERLKGVDSTLKIQPAELGDSAVYLCASSSPRGELFFGEGSRLTVL.

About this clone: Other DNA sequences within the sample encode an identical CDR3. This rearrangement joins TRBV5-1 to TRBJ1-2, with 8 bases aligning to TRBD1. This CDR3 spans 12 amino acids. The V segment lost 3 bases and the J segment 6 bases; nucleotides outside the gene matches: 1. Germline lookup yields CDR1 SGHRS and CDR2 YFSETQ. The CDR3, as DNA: TGCGCCAGCAGCTGGACAGGGAATGGCTACACCTTC. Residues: CASSWTGNGYTF. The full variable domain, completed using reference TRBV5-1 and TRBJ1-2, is KAGVTQTPRYLIKTRGQQVTLSCSPISGHRSVSWYQQTPGQGLQFLFEYFSETQRNKGNFPGRFSGRQFSNSRSEMNVSTLELGDSALYLCASSWTGNGYTFGSGTRLTVV.

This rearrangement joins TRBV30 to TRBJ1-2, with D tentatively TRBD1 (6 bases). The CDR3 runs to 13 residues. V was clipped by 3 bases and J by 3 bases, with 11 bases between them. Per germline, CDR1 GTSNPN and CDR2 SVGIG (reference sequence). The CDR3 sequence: CAWRLDSYYGYTF. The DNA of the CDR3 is TGTGCCTGGAGGTTGGACAGTTACTATGGCTACACCTTC.

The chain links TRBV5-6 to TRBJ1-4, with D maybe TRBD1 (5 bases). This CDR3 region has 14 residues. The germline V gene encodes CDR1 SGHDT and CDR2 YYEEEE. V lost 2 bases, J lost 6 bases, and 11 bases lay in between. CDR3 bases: TGTGCCAGCAGCTTCGGAGGGACCGATGAAAAACTGTTTTTT. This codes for CASSFGGTDEKLFF.

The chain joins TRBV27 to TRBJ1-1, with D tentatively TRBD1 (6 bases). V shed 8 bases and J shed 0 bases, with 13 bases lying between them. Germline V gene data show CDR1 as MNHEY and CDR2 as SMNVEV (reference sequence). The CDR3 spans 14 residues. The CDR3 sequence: CASRDKGMNTEAFF. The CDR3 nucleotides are TGTGCCAGCCGGGACAAGGGTATGAACACTGAAGCTTTCTTT.

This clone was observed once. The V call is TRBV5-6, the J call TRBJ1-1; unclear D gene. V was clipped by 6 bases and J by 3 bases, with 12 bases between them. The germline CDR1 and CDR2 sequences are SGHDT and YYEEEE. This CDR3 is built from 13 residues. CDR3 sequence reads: CASNLGRDTEAFF. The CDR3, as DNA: TGTGCCAGCAACCTGGGTCGGGACACTGAAGCTTTCTTT.

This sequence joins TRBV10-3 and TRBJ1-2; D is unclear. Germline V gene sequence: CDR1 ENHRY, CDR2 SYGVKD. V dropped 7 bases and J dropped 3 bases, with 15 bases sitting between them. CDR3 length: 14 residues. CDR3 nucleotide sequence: TGTGCCATCAAGGCCGGGGTAGCTGACTATGGCTACACCTTC. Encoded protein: CAIKAGVADYGYTF.